One and the same sample provided the 8 T cell receptor beta chains below, sequenced in a study of cytomegalovirus exposure and HLA in healthy donors. Primers included in the PCR were 60 Vbeta and 13 Jbeta primers. Produced via immunoSEQ multiplex PCR; TCRdb's table is partial and in-frame only. There are some 180,000 clones in the sample; around 77% occur only once, and roughly 3% lies in the top ten. The specimen sequenced was PBMCs. Receptors originate from a woman aged 25-40 years in good health and CMV-seronegative.

The chain combines TRBV12-1 with TRBJ1-2; the D segment call TRBD1 is taken from the table without a DNA check. TRBV12-1 is marked as a pseudogene. This CDR3 is built from 18 residues. CDR3 nucleotide sequence: TGTGCCAGCAGCTTTTCGGCGACAGGGGGCGAAGCTAACTATGGCTACACCTTC. It encodes CASSFSATGGEANYGYTF.

This clone was observed once. V is TRBV7-2 and J is TRBJ1-5, with 7 bases identical to TRBD1. The germline V gene has CDR1 SGHTA and CDR2 FQGNSA. This CDR3 region has 16 residues. V lost 2 bases and J lost 5; bases outside the gene matches: 9. CDR3 nucleotides: TGTGCCAGCAGCTTAAGGGTAGGGGGCGGTTATCAGCCCCAGCATTTT. Its protein product is CASSLRVGGGYQPQHF.

The rearrangement joins TRBV5-1 to TRBJ2-1; 10 bases are shared with TRBD2. The CDR3 covers 15 residues. Germline V CDR1 and CDR2: SGHRS, YFSETQ. V lost 4 bases, J lost 5 bases, and 6 bases stayed unmatched. The CDR3 region has the DNA TGCGCCAGCAGCATAGTAGCGGGGGGTGACAATGAGCAGTTCTTC. It encodes CASSIVAGGDNEQFF.

The chain's CDR3 is CASNSLPQGGYGYTF. The CDR3 DNA follows: TGTGCCAGCAACTCCTTACCCCAGGGTGGCTATGGCTACACCTTC. V and J are TRBV6-5 and TRBJ1-2; maybe TRBD1 (5 bases). This CDR3 contains 15 residues. Germline assignment: CDR1 MNHEY and CDR2 SVGAGI. V lost 7 bases to trimming and J lost 4 bases, with 19 bases between them.

This clone has only a few counts. This chain uses TRBV4-1 with TRBJ2-7; possibly TRBD2 for D (5 bases). Germline lookup yields CDR1 MGHRA and CDR2 YSYEKL. The CDR3 spans 14 residues. V lost 7 bases, J lost 6 bases, and 19 bases lay in between. CDR3 loop: CASTSTVRAGEQYF. CDR3 bases: TGCGCCAGCACCTCTACTGTCCGGGCGGGCGAGCAGTACTTC.

This chain connects TRBV28 to TRBJ1-5; 7 nucleotides align to TRBD1. V was clipped by 3 bases and J by 6 bases; unmatched bases: 14. This CDR3 has 17 amino acids. Germline CDR1 reads MDHEN; CDR2 reads SYDVKM. The DNA of the CDR3 is TGTGCCAGCAGTTTTGGAACTGGGACAGCCGTCTTTCAGCCCCAGCATTTT. Translating it yields CASSFGTGTAVFQPQHF.

The V call is TRBV5-1, the J call TRBJ2-7, with a possible D match to TRBD2 (6 bases). The CDR3 loop spans 14 amino acids. V lost 4 bases, J lost 2 bases, and 13 bases lay in between. Germline V gene sequence: CDR1 SGHRS, CDR2 YFSETQ. The CDR3 loop is CASSPSGGTYEQYF. Here the CDR3 DNA reads TGCGCCAGCAGCCCCAGTGGGGGGACCTACGAGCAGTACTTC.

The table lists this clone with a count of one. The chain combines TRBV11-2 with TRBJ2-1; 13 nucleotides line up with TRBD2. CDR1 and CDR2 (germline): SGHAT, FQNNGV. The trim removed 5 bases at V and 7 bases at J, leaving 5 bases unmatched. The length of the CDR3 is 15 residues. CDR3 nucleotide sequence: TGTGCCAGCAGCCTACTAGCGGGAGGGAAGAATGAGCAGTTCTTC. Protein: CASSLLAGGKNEQFF. The full variable domain, with the rest looked up from reference TRBV11-2 and TRBJ2-1, is EAGVAQSPRYKIIEKRQSVAFWCNPISGHATLYWYQQILGQGPKLLIQFQNNGVVDDSQLPKDRFSAERLKGVDSTLKIQPAKLEDSAVYLCASSLLAGGKNEQFFGPGTRLTVL.